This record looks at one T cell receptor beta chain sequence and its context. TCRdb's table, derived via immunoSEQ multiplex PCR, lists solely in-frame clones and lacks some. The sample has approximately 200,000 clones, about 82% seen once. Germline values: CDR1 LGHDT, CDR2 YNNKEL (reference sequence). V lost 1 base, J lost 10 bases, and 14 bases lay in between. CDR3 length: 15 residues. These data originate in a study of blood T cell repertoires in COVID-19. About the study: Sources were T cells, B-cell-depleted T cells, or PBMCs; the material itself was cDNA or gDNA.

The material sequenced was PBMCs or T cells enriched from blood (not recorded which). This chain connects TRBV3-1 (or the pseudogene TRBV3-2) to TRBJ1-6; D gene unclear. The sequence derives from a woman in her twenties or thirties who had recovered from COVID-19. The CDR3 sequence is CASSQVQVKESPLHF. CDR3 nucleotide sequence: TGTGCCAGCAGCCAAGTTCAGGTGAAGGAATCACCCCTCCACTTT.